The next 29 T cell receptor beta chains were all read from a single sample in a study of control samples from healthy donors and cancer patients. TCRdb keeps only in-frame clones here, not all; method: immunoSEQ multiplex PCR. The sample shows around 230,000 clones, around 94% of them seen only once. Input material: blood. Source of these receptors: a man aged 45-60 years in good health.

In this sample, this clone turned up a few times. V usage is TRBV14 and J usage is TRBJ2-7, with no clear D. This CDR3 contains 13 residues. V was trimmed by 4 bases and J by 0 bases, leaving 7 bases between them. The germline V gene encodes CDR1 SGHDN and CDR2 FVKESK. Written as DNA, the CDR3 is TGTGCCAGCAGCCCATCGGCCTCCTACGAGCAGTACGTC. This encodes CASSPSASYEQYV.

The V call is TRBV2, the J call TRBJ2-2, with 8 bases aligning to TRBD1. Germline CDR1 reads SNHLY; CDR2 reads FYNNEI. With 6 bases clipped from V and 7 bases from J, the junction kept 7 bases outside the gene matches. The CDR3 is made up of 14 amino acids. The CDR3 loop is CASRIGTGHGELFF. DNA of the CDR3: TGTGCCAGCAGGATCGGGACAGGACACGGGGAGCTGTTTTTT. Together with reference TRBV2 and TRBJ2-2, the CDR3 gives the full variable domain: EPEVTQTPSHQVTQMGQEVILRCVPISNHLYFYWYRQILGQKVEFLVSFYNNEISEKSEIFDDQFSVERPDGSNFTLKIRSTKLEDSAMYFCASRIGTGHGELFFGEGSRLTVL.

The count of this clone is one. The chain couples TRBV11-2 to TRBJ2-5; a possible D gene is TRBD2 (6 bases). This CDR3 spans 14 amino acids. Germline CDR1 SGHAT, CDR2 FQNNGV. Trimming cost V 1 base and J 2 bases, with 8 bases left between them. CDR3 region: CASSLGRGQETQYF. DNA for the CDR3: TGTGCCAGCAGCTTAGGGCGGGGACAAGAGACCCAGTACTTC.

V is TRBV6-5 and J is TRBJ2-3; 8 nucleotides agree with TRBD2. The CDR3 is 15 residues long. Germline CDR1 is MNHEY and CDR2 is SVGAGI. The V segment lost 4 bases and the J segment 4 bases; nucleotides outside the gene matches: 7. The DNA of the CDR3 is TGTGCCAGCAGTTTAAGCGGGGGCGCGCCAGATACGCAGTATTTT. Translation: CASSLSGGAPDTQYF.

This chain links TRBV20-1 with TRBJ1-2, with D maybe TRBD1 (5 bases). The germline V and J ends were trimmed by 6 bases and 7 bases, with 12 bases remaining between them. The CDR3 has 11 amino acids. Germline V lookup: CDR1 DFQATT, CDR2 SNEGSKA (reference sequence). DNA for the CDR3: TGCAGTGCCCCCCACGGGGCTGGCTACACCTTC. Its translation: CSAPHGAGYTF.

Worth noting for this clone: In the same sample, other DNA sequences code for this CDR3. The rearrangement uses TRBV28 and TRBJ1-5; D unclear. Trimming cost V 5 bases and J 7 bases, with 9 bases left between them. Germline V gene lookup returns CDR1 MDHEN and CDR2 SYDVKM. This CDR3 comprises 12 residues. The DNA for the CDR3 is TGTGCCAGCAGTCTCCCAAACCAGCCCCAGCATTTT. Residues: CASSLPNQPQHF. Full variable domain (rest looked up from reference TRBV28 and TRBJ1-5): DVKVTQSSRYLVKRTGEKVFLECVQDMDHENMFWYRQDPGLGLRLIYFSYDVKMKEKGDIPEGYSVSREKKERFSLILESASTNQTSMYLCASSLPNQPQHFGDGTRLSIL.

The V gene is TRBV3-1 (or the pseudogene TRBV3-2), the J gene TRBJ1-1; D gene ambiguous. The CDR3 is 13 amino acids. V dropped 5 bases and J dropped 0 bases, with 7 bases sitting between them. Germline V gene lookup returns CDR1 LGHDT and CDR2 YNNKEL (reference sequence). The CDR3 coding sequence is TGTGCCAGCAGCTGGGGTGTGAACACTGAAGCTTTCTTT. It encodes CASSWGVNTEAFF.

The table lists this clone with a count of one. The chain links TRBV9 to TRBJ2-5, with D perhaps matching TRBD2 (5 bases). In germline, CDR1 is SGDLS, CDR2 YYNGEE. Between the trimmed V and J ends, which lost 4 bases and 5 bases, there was a span of 15 bases. The CDR3 is made up of 14 amino acids. The chain's CDR3 is CASSPGVGWETQYF. The CDR3 region has the DNA TGTGCCAGCAGCCCCGGGGTAGGCTGGGAGACCCAGTACTTC. The variable domain in full, with the rest retrieved from reference TRBV9 and TRBJ2-5, is DSGVTQTPKHLITATGQRVTLRCSPRSGDLSVYWYQQSLDQGLQFLIQYYNGEERAKGNILERFSAQQFPDLHSELNLSSLELGDSALYFCASSPGVGWETQYFGPGTRLLVL.

The chain joins TRBV4-3 to TRBJ1-3; D is ambiguous. Trimming pared 5 bases from V and 6 bases from J, leaving 14 bases between. Germline CDR1 LGHNA, CDR2 YSLEER. This CDR3 is 14 amino acids long. The CDR3 here is CASSVQRAANTIYF. DNA for the CDR3: TGCGCCAGCAGCGTGCAGCGTGCGGCAAACACCATATATTTT.

The chain uses TRBV7-6 and TRBJ1-2, with D possibly TRBD1 on 6 matching bases. Trimming shortened V by 5 bases and J by 4 bases, and 17 bases separated the two germline ends. The length of the CDR3 is 15 residues. Germline V gene data show CDR1 as SGHVS and CDR2 as FNYEAQ. The DNA of the CDR3 is TGTGCCAGCAGCGCACGTCTCACAGGGATCTATGGCTACACCTTC. It encodes CASSARLTGIYGYTF. Using reference TRBV7-6 and TRBJ1-2 for the parts outside the CDR3, the full variable domain is GAGVSQSPRYKVTKRGQDVALRCDPISGHVSLYWYRQALGQGPEFLTYFNYEAQQDKSGLPNDRFSAERPEGSISTLTIQRTEQRDSAMYRCASSARLTGIYGYTFGSGTRLTVV.

The chain links TRBV30 to TRBJ1-3; D is ambiguous. V lost 2 bases and J 4 bases, leaving 15 bases between the germline ends. The CDR3 contains 15 residues. The germline V gene has CDR1 GTSNPN and CDR2 SVGIG (reference sequence). This chain's CDR3 is CAWSQAVRPGNTIYF. In DNA, the CDR3 is TGTGCCTGGAGTCAAGCGGTGCGCCCCGGAAACACCATATATTTT.

The gene calls are TRBV6-2 or TRBV6-3 and TRBJ1-6, with 9 nucleotides matching TRBD1. Trimming took 0 bases from V and 10 from J; bases not matched to a gene: 7. Germline V gives CDR1 MNHEY, CDR2 SVGEGT. This CDR3 comprises 16 residues. CDR3 nucleotide sequence: TGTGCCAGCAGTTACTCGGGGGACAGGGATTTCTCACCCCTCCACTTT. This sequence encodes CASSYSGDRDFSPLHF.

The V and J genes are TRBV7-9 and TRBJ1-2; no reliable D call. The germline CDR1 and CDR2 sequences are SEHNR and FQNEAQ (reference sequence). The CDR3 sequence is 15 residues long. Trimming took 1 base from V and 5 from J, leaving 14 bases between them. As DNA, the CDR3 is TGTGCCAGCAGCTTAGGAGTCGCCCCTTGGTATGGCTACACCTTC. Translation gives CASSLGVAPWYGYTF. The whole variable domain, filled in from reference TRBV7-9 and TRBJ1-2, reads DTGVSQNPRHKITKRGQNVTFRCDPISEHNRLYWYRQTLGQGPEFLTYFQNEAQLEKSRLLSDRFSAERPKGSFSTLEIQRTEQGDSAMYLCASSLGVAPWYGYTFGSGTRLTVV.

J is TRBJ2-3 and V is TRBV6-6, with TRBD1 matching over 8 bases. The CDR3 spans 16 residues. Looked up from germline, CDR1 is MNHNY and CDR2 is SVGAGI (reference sequence). Losses at the gene ends were 5 bases for V and 6 bases for J; bases not matched to a gene: 13. DNA for the CDR3: TGTGCCAGCAGTCGAGCCGGGACAGGCCCATCGGATACGCAGTATTTT. Residues: CASSRAGTGPSDTQYF.

DNA for the CDR3: TGTGCCAGCAGCCCTCGACTTCAGGGGCAGCAAGAGACCCAGTACTTC. Protein product: CASSPRLQGQQETQYF. This chain uses TRBV11-1 with TRBJ2-5; D possibly corresponds to TRBD1 (6 bases). This CDR3 contains 16 residues. Germline values: CDR1 SGHAT, CDR2 FQDESV (reference sequence). V lost 5 bases, J lost 2 bases, and 18 bases lay in between.

The chain employs TRBV19 and TRBJ2-5; D ambiguous. Per the germline V gene, CDR1 is LNHDA and CDR2 is SQIVND (reference sequence). V was clipped by 5 bases and J by 2 bases, with 6 bases between them. The CDR3 runs to 12 residues. The CDR3 loop is CASSFSQETQYF. The CDR3 DNA sequence: TGTGCCAGTAGTTTCTCGCAAGAGACCCAGTACTTC.

The chain carries TRBV5-1 and TRBJ1-5; D perhaps matches TRBD1 (6 bases). CDR1 and CDR2 (germline): SGHRS, YFSETQ. Trimming took off 4 bases at V and 7 bases at J, with 18 bases between the two ends. There are 15 residues in the CDR3. This CDR3 is CASSPGAGGEQPQHF. CDR3 in DNA: TGCGCCAGCAGCCCAGGGGCGGGGGGGGAACAGCCCCAGCATTTT.

The chain employs TRBV6-2 or TRBV6-3 and TRBJ1-5, with D possibly being TRBD1 (6 bases). This CDR3 is 12 amino acids long. The V gene lost 4 bases and the J gene lost 8 bases, with 9 bases spanning the gap. Germline CDR1 MNHEY, CDR2 SVGEGT. As DNA, the CDR3 is TGTGCCAGCAGTTGGGGGCCTAAGCCCCAGCATTTT. Amino acid sequence: CASSWGPKPQHF.

This chain connects TRBV6-1 to TRBJ1-1; D unresolved. CDR3 length: 13 residues. Germline V gives CDR1 MNHNS, CDR2 SASEGT. Trimming cost V 2 bases and J 9 bases, with 13 bases left between them. In DNA form, the CDR3 reads TGTGCCAGCAGTGAACGGCAGACGACTAAAGCTTTCTTT. Translated, it gives CASSERQTTKAFF.

V and J are TRBV9 and TRBJ2-5; 10 bases align to TRBD2. V shed 3 bases, J shed 5 bases, and the junction held 7 bases outside the gene matches. CDR1 and CDR2 (germline): SGDLS, YYNGEE. The CDR3 is made up of 15 amino acids. The CDR3 DNA follows: TGTGCCAGCAGCGGGTCCGGGACTAGCGCCGAGACCCAGTACTTC. The encoded protein is CASSGSGTSAETQYF.

The chain has TRBV11-2 and TRBJ2-5, with TRBD2 matching 8 bases. V lost 5 bases and J lost 3; bases outside the gene matches: 5. Germline CDR1 SGHAT, CDR2 FQNNGV. The CDR3 contains 14 residues. CDR3 region: CASSAGGAEETQYF. Written as DNA, the CDR3 is TGTGCCAGCAGCGCCGGGGGGGCCGAAGAGACCCAGTACTTC.

The chain uses TRBV5-8 and TRBJ2-2; no definite D call. The CDR3 has 16 amino acids. The ends were cut back, 0 bases at V and 0 bases at J, with 9 bases in the middle. Per the germline V gene, CDR1 is SGHTS and CDR2 is YDEGEE. The CDR3 DNA is TGTGCCAGCAGCTTGGCCTTGGCGGCGAACACCGGGGAGCTGTTTTTT. Amino acids: CASSLALAANTGELFF.

The gene calls are TRBV6-5 and TRBJ1-6; weak D call: TRBD1 (6 bases). V was cut by 5 bases and J by 7 bases, with 15 bases left in between. The CDR3 runs to 15 residues. Germline lookup yields CDR1 MNHEY and CDR2 SVGAGI. The CDR3 region has the DNA TGTGCCAGCAGTCCCTACAGGGAGGACAATTCACCCCTCCACTTT. It encodes CASSPYREDNSPLHF.

This chain links TRBV7-7 with TRBJ2-1; D remains unclear. Trimming shortened V by 5 bases and J by 6 bases, and 11 bases separated the two germline ends. The CDR3 loop spans 13 amino acids. The V gene's germline CDR1 is SSHAT and CDR2 FNYEAQ (reference sequence). CDR3 sequence reads: CASSPDWRNEQFF. The CDR3 DNA is TGTGCCAGCAGCCCCGACTGGCGCAATGAGCAGTTCTTC.

This chain joins TRBV28 and TRBJ2-7; D gene unclear. V was pared by 6 bases and J by 0 bases, with 12 bases between. The CDR3 has 14 amino acids. CDR1 and CDR2 (germline): MDHEN, SYDVKM. The CDR3 region has the DNA TGTGCCAGCAGCCATGACAAAAGCTCCTACGAGCAGTACTTC. It translates to CASSHDKSSYEQYF.

J is TRBJ1-1 and V is TRBV9; a weak D match, TRBD1 (5 bases). Trimming took 4 bases from V and 7 from J, leaving 17 bases between them. The CDR3 loop spans 14 amino acids. Germline lookup yields CDR1 SGDLS and CDR2 YYNGEE. DNA of the CDR3: TGTGCCAGCAGCTTTGCAGCGGGGCATGGTGAAGCTTTCTTT. Translation gives CASSFAAGHGEAFF. Based on the CDR3 plus reference TRBV9 and TRBJ1-1, the full variable domain is DSGVTQTPKHLITATGQRVTLRCSPRSGDLSVYWYQQSLDQGLQFLIQYYNGEERAKGNILERFSAQQFPDLHSELNLSSLELGDSALYFCASSFAAGHGEAFFGQGTRLTVV.

CDR3 DNA: TGTGCCAGCAGCTTAGGGGGGACAGCACACGAGCAGTACTTC. Translated: CASSLGGTAHEQYF. J is TRBJ2-7 and V is TRBV11-3; 7 bases fit TRBD1. Germline loops: CDR1 SGHNT, CDR2 YENEEA. This CDR3 contains 14 residues. J was trimmed by 5 bases and V by 1 base; bases with no gene match: 5.

The chain carries TRBV20-1 and TRBJ1-5, with TRBD1 as a possible D gene (5 bases). CDR3 length: 11 residues. The V gene's germline CDR1 is DFQATT and CDR2 SNEGSKA (reference sequence). V lost 1 base to trimming and J lost 7 bases, with 5 bases between them. In nucleotides, the CDR3 is TGCAGTGCTAGAGGGGGGCAGCCCCAGCATTTT. Its translation is CSARGGQPQHF.

This rearrangement joins TRBV10-3 to TRBJ2-2; TRBD2 might be the D (6 bases). Trimming took 6 bases from V and 0 from J, leaving 14 bases between them. Per germline, CDR1 ENHRY and CDR2 SYGVKD. The CDR3 totals 16 residues. CDR3 coding DNA: TGTGCCATCAGGCGGGGACTCGCAGCGAACACCGGGGAGCTGTTTTTT. Its protein product is CAIRRGLAANTGELFF.